The rows below give T cell receptor beta chains drawn from one sample of a study of blood T cells in healthy people across ages. TCRdb re-derived calls from the 5' RACE reads in MiXCR, one entry per CDR3 protein. Among hundreds of thousands of distinct CDR3 sequences listed, about 40% were seen once. Material for sequencing was blood. Every receptor here comes from a woman in her fifties or sixties in good health. The CDR3 runs from the conserved cysteine through the conserved F or W. Each record gives: D gene, V gene, clone size, J gene, CDR3 DNA, CDR3 protein. A D gene is named only where the DNA matches it firmly. Rows give clone size only sometimes, using once, few, many, or a class for an expanded clone.

NA	TRBV3-1	NA	TRBJ1-5	TGTGCCAGCAGCCCGGCGAGGGGCAATCGGCCCCAGCATTTT	CASSPARGNRPQHF
TRBD1	TRBV7-2	NA	TRBJ2-1	TGTGCCAGCAGCACCCAGGGGGCCTACGAGCAGTTCTTC	CASSTQGAYEQFF
NA	TRBV12-3/TRBV12-4	many	TRBJ1-2	TGTGCCAGCACTTCTTTGGGGAAGGGCTATGGCTACACCTTC	CASTSLGKGYGYTF
TRBD2	TRBV9	NA	TRBJ2-1	TGTGCCAGCAGCGGAACAGCGGGGGCCTACAATGAGCAGTTCTTC	CASSGTAGAYNEQFF
TRBD2	TRBV20-1	few	TRBJ2-5	TGCAGTGCTACGGGTTTAACTAGCGGAAACTCACTACAAGAGACCCAGTACTTC	CSATGLTSGNSLQETQYF
NA	TRBV4-2	NA	TRBJ2-1	TGTGCCAGCAGCCAAGATCGGGGCGACCCGAATGAGCAGTTCTTC	CASSQDRGDPNEQFF
TRBD2	TRBV7-8	NA	TRBJ2-5	TGTGCCAGCAGCCCGACCGGACTAGCGGGAGGTGGGACCCAGTACTTC	CASSPTGLAGGGTQYF
TRBD2	TRBV4-3	NA	TRBJ2-1	TGCGCCAGCAGCCGAGCAACTAGCGGAAGCTCCTACAATGAGCAGTTCTTC	CASSRATSGSSYNEQFF
NA	TRBV6-1	NA	TRBJ1-2	TGTGCCAGCAGTGAAGTCGCCTATGGCTGCACCTTC	CASSEVAYGCTF
NA	TRBV28	many	TRBJ2-7	TGTGCCAGCAGCCCCGAATACGAGCAGTACTTC	CASSPEYEQYF
TRBD1	TRBV12-3/TRBV12-4	many	TRBJ1-2	TGTGCCAGCAGTCAACAGGGGGACAGGGTAAATGGCTACACCTTC	CASSQQGDRVNGYTF
TRBD2	TRBV7-2	NA	TRBJ2-5	TGTGCCAGCAGCCCGGGGACTAGGATGCGAGAGCAGTACTTC	CASSPGTRMREQYF
NA	TRBV11-1	NA	TRBJ2-5	TGTGCCAGCAGCTTAACAACAGGGTCGGAAGAGACCCAGTACTTC	CASSLTTGSEETQYF
NA	TRBV12-3/TRBV12-4	NA	TRBJ2-1	TGTGCCAGCACCTCTGGGCGGGATAGATACAATGAGCAGTTCTTC	CASTSGRDRYNEQFF
TRBD2	TRBV5-1	few	TRBJ2-3	TGCGCCAGCAGCTTGGCCCGAACTAGCGGGGTCGACACAGATACGCAGTATTTT	CASSLARTSGVDTDTQYF
TRBD2	TRBV20-1	NA	TRBJ2-7	TGCAGTGCTAGCCGGCCTAGCGGGAGTGCCGAGCAGTACTTC	CSASRPSGSAEQYF
NA	TRBV4-3	NA	TRBJ2-7	TGCGCCAGCAGCCGAAGCAGACAGATAAATGAGCAGTACTTC	CASSRSRQINEQYF
TRBD2	TRBV27	few	TRBJ2-1	TGTGCCAGCATCAGAGGACTAGCGGGAGGGGGATACAATGAGCAGTTCTTC	CASIRGLAGGGYNEQFF
TRBD1	TRBV20-1	few	TRBJ1-5	TGCAGTGCTAGAGACCAACAGGGGGCGGGCAATCAGCCCCAGCATTTT	CSARDQQGAGNQPQHF
TRBD2	TRBV3-1	few	TRBJ2-4	TGTGCCAGCAGCCATTCGGGGGGGCGAAACATTCAGTACTTC	CASSHSGGRNIQYF
NA	TRBV7-2	NA	TRBJ2-7	TGTGCCAGCAGCCCAGGGGTTCGTGGCTACGGGCAGTACTTC	CASSPGVRGYGQYF
NA	TRBV20-1	NA	TRBJ2-5	TGCAGTGCAGCCTCGGGTCCCTCGATGCAGTACTTC	CSAASGPSMQYF
TRBD1	TRBV20-1	NA	TRBJ2-5	TGCAGTGCTAGAGGAGGGGGCTGTGAGACCCAGTACTTC	CSARGGGCETQYF
TRBD2	TRBV6-2/TRBV6-3	few	TRBJ2-7	TGTGCCAGCAGTTACCTGGCAGGGACTAGCGGGTTATCCTACGAGCAGTACTTC	CASSYLAGTSGLSYEQYF
NA	TRBV6-5	NA	TRBJ1-5	TGTGCCAGCAGTTACTCGGGGGGTTGGGATCAGCCCCAGCATTTT	CASSYSGGWDQPQHF
NA	TRBV27	few	TRBJ2-3	TGTGCCAGCAGGAGTAGACAGACTAGCACAGATACGCAGTATTTT	CASRSRQTSTDTQYF
NA	TRBV5-1	few	TRBJ2-7	TGCGCCAGCAGCTTGAACTCGGACAGCTCCTACGAGCAGTACTTC	CASSLNSDSSYEQYF
NA	TRBV20-1	NA	TRBJ1-6	TGCAGTGCTAGACACTTAGGGGGCTCCTATAATTCACCCCTCCACTTT	CSARHLGGSYNSPLHF
TRBD2	TRBV20-1	few	TRBJ2-7	TGCAGTGCCCGGAATAGCGGGACCTACGAGCAGTACTTC	CSARNSGTYEQYF
NA	TRBV7-9	many	TRBJ2-7	TGTGCCAGCAGTCCAGGCCTATACGAGCAGTACTTC	CASSPGLYEQYF
TRBD2	TRBV11-2	many	TRBJ2-3	TGTGCCAGCAGCTTAGCCGTAGCGGGAGGTACCCGCGATACGCAGTATTTT	CASSLAVAGGTRDTQYF
NA	TRBV20-1	NA	TRBJ2-3	TGCAGTGCTAGTGGTAGGAAAGATACGCAGTATTTT	CSASGRKDTQYF
NA	TRBV20-1	NA	TRBJ1-1	TGCAGTGCTAGAGATGGTGGGGTGAACACTGAAGCTTTCTTT	CSARDGGVNTEAFF
TRBD1	TRBV3-1	NA	TRBJ2-7	TGTGCCAGCAGCTTCGCCGGGACAGACTCCTACGAGCAGTACTTC	CASSFAGTDSYEQYF
NA	TRBV29-1	few	TRBJ1-1	TGCAGCGCTGGTCGGGACACACTAATGAACACTGAAGCTTTCTTT	CSAGRDTLMNTEAFF
TRBD1	TRBV12-3/TRBV12-4	few	TRBJ2-7	TGTGCCAGCAGTTTTTTCAGACAGGGGGCCCACGAGCAGTACTTC	CASSFFRQGAHEQYF
TRBD1	TRBV24-1	few	TRBJ2-5	TGTGCCACCAGTGACCAGAAAGGACAGGGGGCAGAGACCCAGTACTTC	CATSDQKGQGAETQYF
NA	TRBV7-9	NA	TRBJ1-2	TGTGCCAGCAGCCGATTGAGCGGAGAGAACTATGGCTACACCTTC	CASSRLSGENYGYTF
NA	TRBV4-2	NA	TRBJ2-1	TGTGCCAGCAGCCAAGGATTAATCTACAATGAGCAGTTCTTC	CASSQGLIYNEQFF
TRBD1	TRBV30	few	TRBJ1-2	TGTGCCTCGGGGACAGAACACTATGGCTACACCTTC	CASGTEHYGYTF
TRBD2	TRBV27	NA	TRBJ2-5	TGTGCCAGCTGCCCCTTGGGGCTAGCGGGAGGTACCCAAGAGACCCAGTACTTC	CASCPLGLAGGTQETQYF
TRBD2	TRBV12-3/TRBV12-4	NA	TRBJ2-7	TGTGCCAGCGGATTCCGTTACAGCGGGAGGGGCTACAATGAGCAGTACTTC	CASGFRYSGRGYNEQYF
NA	TRBV6-5	NA	TRBJ2-3	TGTGCCAGCTCCGCCAGAGACCTTAGCACAGATACGCAGTATTTT	CASSARDLSTDTQYF
NA	TRBV18	NA	TRBJ2-7	TGTGCCAGCTCACCACCGGGGCAGGGTGTGGACGAGCAGTACTTC	CASSPPGQGVDEQYF
NA	TRBV10-3	NA	TRBJ1-1	TGTGCCATCAGAGCAGGGGTAGACACTGAAGCTTTCTTT	CAIRAGVDTEAFF